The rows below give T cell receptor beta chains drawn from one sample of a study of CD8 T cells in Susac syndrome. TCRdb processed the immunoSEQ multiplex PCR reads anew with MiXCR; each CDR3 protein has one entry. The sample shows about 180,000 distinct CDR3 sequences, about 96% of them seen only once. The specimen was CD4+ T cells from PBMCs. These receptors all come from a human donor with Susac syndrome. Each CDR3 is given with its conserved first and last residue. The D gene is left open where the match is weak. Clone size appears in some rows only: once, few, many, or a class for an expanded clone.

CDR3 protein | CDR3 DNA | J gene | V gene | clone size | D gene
CSVRTGHVLTF | TGCAGCGTGAGGACAGGGCACGTCCTGACTTTC | TRBJ2-6 | TRBV29-1 | - | TRBD1
CATSDLADTQYF | TGTGCCACCAGTGATTTGGCAGATACGCAGTATTTT | TRBJ2-3 | TRBV24-1 | - | -
CAWSVWGTDTQYF | TGTGCCTGGAGTGTTTGGGGGACAGATACGCAGTATTTT | TRBJ2-3 | TRBV30 | - | -
CSVGVGGELFF | TGCAGCGTTGGCGTTGGCGGGGAGCTGTTTTTT | TRBJ2-2 | TRBV29-1 | - | -
CASSADGQRHEQFF | TGTGCCAGCAGCGCGGACGGACAAAGGCATGAGCAGTTCTTC | TRBJ2-1 | TRBV7-2 | - | -
CASGLAGSGETQYF | TGCGCCAGCGGCCTAGCGGGGAGCGGGGAGACCCAGTACTTC | TRBJ2-5 | TRBV5-1 | - | TRBD2
CASSIPLLAGKNEQFF | TGTGCCAGTAGTATACCGTTACTAGCGGGAAAGAATGAGCAGTTCTTC | TRBJ2-1 | TRBV19 | - | TRBD2
CASSLGPSGANVLTF | TGCGCCAGCAGCTTGGGACCCTCTGGGGCCAACGTCCTGACTTTC | TRBJ2-6 | TRBV5-1 | - | -
CASSQVGSGRYSYNEQFF | TGTGCCAGCAGCCAAGTTGGTAGCGGGAGGTATTCCTACAATGAGCAGTTCTTC | TRBJ2-1 | TRBV14 | - | TRBD2
CASSPRLDTGELFF | TGTGCCAGCAGCCCGCGACTTGACACCGGGGAGCTGTTTTTT | TRBJ2-2 | TRBV7-9 | once | -
CSALHNEKLFF | TGCAGCGCCCTCCATAATGAAAAACTGTTTTTT | TRBJ1-4 | TRBV29-1 | - | -
CSVFDNEQFF | TGCAGCGTCTTTGACAATGAGCAGTTCTTC | TRBJ2-1 | TRBV29-1 | - | -
CASSLRQALGGKAFF | TGTGCCAGCAGCCTACGACAGGCACTTGGGGGGAAAGCTTTCTTT | TRBJ1-1 | TRBV7-2 | - | -
CASSQDLGGGQPQHF | TGCGCCAGCAGCCAAGATTTAGGGGGGGGTCAGCCCCAGCATTTT | TRBJ1-5 | TRBV4-3 | - | -
CRSQGQGAQGYGYTF | TGCAGGAGCCAAGGGCAGGGGGCGCAGGGCTATGGCTACACCTTC | TRBJ1-2 | TRBV20-1 | - | TRBD1
CASSYMTTSEAFF | TGTGCCAGCAGTTACATGACGACCTCTGAAGCTTTCTTT | TRBJ1-1 | TRBV2 | - | -
CSVRGRQGLAEAFF | TGCAGCGTGAGGGGAAGACAGGGGCTCGCTGAAGCTTTCTTT | TRBJ1-1 | TRBV29-1 | - | TRBD1
CSARAGIETQYF | TGCAGTGCTAGGGCCGGGATCGAGACCCAGTACTTC | TRBJ2-5 | TRBV20-1 | - | -
CASSEMDPPRDNEQFF | TGTGCCAGCAGTGAAATGGACCCACCGCGGGACAATGAGCAGTTCTTC | TRBJ2-1 | TRBV2 | - | -
CASKEGSSGANVLTF | TGTGCCAGCAAGGAGGGAAGCTCTGGGGCCAACGTCCTGACTTTC | TRBJ2-6 | TRBV28 | - | -
CATSRLQGNGSPLHF | TGTGCCACCAGCAGACTACAGGGGAATGGTTCACCCCTCCACTTT | TRBJ1-6 | TRBV15 | - | TRBD1
CATSRDKGGSPLHF | TGTGCCACCAGCAGAGATAAGGGGGGATCACCCCTCCACTTT | TRBJ1-6 | TRBV15 | - | -
CSATSREGYGYTF | TGCAGTGCTACGTCCAGGGAAGGGTATGGCTACACCTTC | TRBJ1-2 | TRBV20-1 | - | -
CSVNAGNTIYF | TGCAGCGTTAACGCTGGAAACACCATATATTTT | TRBJ1-3 | TRBV29-1 | - | -
CASSQREQETQYF | TGTGCCAGCAGCCAGCGGGAACAAGAGACCCAGTACTTC | TRBJ2-5 | TRBV3-1 | few | -
CASSSRTSGGTGELFF | TGTGCCAGCAGCTCCAGGACTAGCGGGGGAACCGGGGAGCTGTTTTTT | TRBJ2-2 | TRBV7-9 | - | TRBD2
CASSQRTGGQNTGELFF | TGCGCCAGCAGCCAACGGACAGGGGGCCAAAACACCGGGGAGCTGTTTTTT | TRBJ2-2 | TRBV4-3 | - | TRBD1
CASSLMDGSYEQYF | TGCGCCAGCAGCTTGATGGACGGCTCCTACGAGCAGTACTTC | TRBJ2-7 | TRBV5-1 | - | -
CATSDLSGTGTTDTQYF | TGTGCCACCAGTGATCTAAGTGGGACAGGGACCACAGATACGCAGTATTTT | TRBJ2-3 | TRBV24-1 | - | TRBD1
CASSYAGRDRGQSPLHF | TGTGCCAGCAGTTACGCGGGCCGGGACAGGGGGCAATCACCCCTCCACTTT | TRBJ1-6 | TRBV6-5 | - | TRBD1
CASTPPYPSDTQYF | TGTGCCAGCACCCCCCCTTACCCCTCAGATACGCAGTATTTT | TRBJ2-3 | TRBV28 | - | -
CSVETGANVLTF | TGCAGCGTGGAGACCGGGGCCAACGTCCTGACTTTC | TRBJ2-6 | TRBV29-1 | - | -
CASSFGAEETQYF | TGTGCCAGCAGCTTCGGAGCGGAAGAGACCCAGTACTTC | TRBJ2-5 | TRBV7-3 | - | -
CASSLDSPPDEQFF | TGTGCCAGCAGCTTGGATTCCCCCCCCGATGAGCAGTTCTTC | TRBJ2-1 | TRBV7-3 | - | -
CASSLGGVGHEQFF | TGTGCCAGCAGTTTGGGGGGAGTCGGGCATGAGCAGTTCTTC | TRBJ2-1 | TRBV12-3/TRBV12-4 | - | -
CASSLVYEQYF | TGTGCCAGCAGCCTCGTCTACGAGCAGTACTTC | TRBJ2-7 | TRBV28 | - | -
CASSLEAGPYNEQFF | TGTGCCAGCAGCTTAGAGGCGGGACCTTACAATGAGCAGTTCTTC | TRBJ2-1 | TRBV7-8 | - | -